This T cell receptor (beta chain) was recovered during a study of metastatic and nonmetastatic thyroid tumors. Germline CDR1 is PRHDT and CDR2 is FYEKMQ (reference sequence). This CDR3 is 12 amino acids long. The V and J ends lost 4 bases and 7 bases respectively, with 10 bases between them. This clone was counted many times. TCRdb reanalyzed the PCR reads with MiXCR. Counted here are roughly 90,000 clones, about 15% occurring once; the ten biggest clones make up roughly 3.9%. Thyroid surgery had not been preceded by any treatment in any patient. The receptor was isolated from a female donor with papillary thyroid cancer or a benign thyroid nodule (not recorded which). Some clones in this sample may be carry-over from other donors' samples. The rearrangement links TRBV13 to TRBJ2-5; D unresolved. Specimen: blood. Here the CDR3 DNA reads TGTGCCAGCAGCTGGGGTCCTGGGACCCAGTACTTC. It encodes CASSWGPGTQYF. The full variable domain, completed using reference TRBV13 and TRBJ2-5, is AAGVIQSPRHLIKEKRETATLKCYPIPRHDTVYWYQQGPGQDPQFLISFYEKMQSDKGSIPDRFSAQQFSDYHSELNMSSLELGDSALYFCASSWGPGTQYFGPGTRLLVL.